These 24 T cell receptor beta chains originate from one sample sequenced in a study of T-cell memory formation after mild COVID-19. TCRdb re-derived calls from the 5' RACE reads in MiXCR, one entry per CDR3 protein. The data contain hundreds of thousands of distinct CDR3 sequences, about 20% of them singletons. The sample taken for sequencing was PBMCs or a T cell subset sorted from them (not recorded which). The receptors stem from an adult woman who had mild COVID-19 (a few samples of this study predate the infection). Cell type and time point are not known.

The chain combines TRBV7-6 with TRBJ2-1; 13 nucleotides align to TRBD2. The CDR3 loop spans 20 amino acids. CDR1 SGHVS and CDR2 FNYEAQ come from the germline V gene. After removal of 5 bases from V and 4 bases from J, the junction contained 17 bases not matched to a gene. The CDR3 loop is CASSQTWTSGGSRNYNEQFF. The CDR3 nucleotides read TGTGCCAGCAGCCAGACTTGGACTAGCGGGGGAAGCCGAAATTACAATGAGCAGTTCTTC.

CDR3 in DNA: TGCGCCAGCAGCCAAGCCGTCACAGGGATACAAGAGACCCAGTACTTC. Its translation: CASSQAVTGIQETQYF. The chain carries TRBV4-3 and TRBJ2-5; the D gene is possibly TRBD1 (6 bases). This CDR3 is built from 16 residues. V lost 1 base and J 2 bases, leaving 14 bases between the germline ends. Germline lookup yields CDR1 LGHNA and CDR2 YSLEER.

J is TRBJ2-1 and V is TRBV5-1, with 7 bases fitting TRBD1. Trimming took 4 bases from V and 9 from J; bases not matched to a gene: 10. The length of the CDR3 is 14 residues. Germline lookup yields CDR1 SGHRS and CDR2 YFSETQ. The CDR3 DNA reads TGCGCCAGCAGCACTGGACAGGTCACGGGTGAGCAGTTCTTC. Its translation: CASSTGQVTGEQFF.

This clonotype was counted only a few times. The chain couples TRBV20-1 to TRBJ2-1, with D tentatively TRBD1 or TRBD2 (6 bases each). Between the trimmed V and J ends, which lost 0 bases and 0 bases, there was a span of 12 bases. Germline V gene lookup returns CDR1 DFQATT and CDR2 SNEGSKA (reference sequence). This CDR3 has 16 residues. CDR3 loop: CSAREGGKSSYNEQFF. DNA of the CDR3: TGCAGTGCTAGAGAAGGGGGGAAGAGCTCCTACAATGAGCAGTTCTTC.

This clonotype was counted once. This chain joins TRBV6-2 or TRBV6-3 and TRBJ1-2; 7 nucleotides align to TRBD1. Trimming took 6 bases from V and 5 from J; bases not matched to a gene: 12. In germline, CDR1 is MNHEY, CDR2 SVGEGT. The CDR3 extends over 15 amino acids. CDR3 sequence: CASRRRGGPIYGYTF. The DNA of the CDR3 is TGTGCCAGCAGGAGACGAGGGGGCCCCATATATGGCTACACCTTC.

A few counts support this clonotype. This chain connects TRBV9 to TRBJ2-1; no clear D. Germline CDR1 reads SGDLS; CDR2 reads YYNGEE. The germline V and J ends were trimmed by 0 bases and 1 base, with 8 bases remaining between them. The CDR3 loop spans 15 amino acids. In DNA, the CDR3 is TGTGCCAGCAGCGTAGATGGCGGATCCTACAATGAGCAGTTCTTC. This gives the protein CASSVDGGSYNEQFF. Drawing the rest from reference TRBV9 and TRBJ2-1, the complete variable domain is DSGVTQTPKHLITATGQRVTLRCSPRSGDLSVYWYQQSLDQGLQFLIQYYNGEERAKGNILERFSAQQFPDLHSELNLSSLELGDSALYFCASSVDGGSYNEQFFGPGTRLTVL.

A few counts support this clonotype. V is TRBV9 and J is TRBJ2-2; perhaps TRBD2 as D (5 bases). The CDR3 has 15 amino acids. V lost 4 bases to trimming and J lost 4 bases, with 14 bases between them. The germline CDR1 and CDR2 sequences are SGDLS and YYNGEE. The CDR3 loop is CASSPHGLGTGELFF. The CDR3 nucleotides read TGTGCCAGCAGCCCTCATGGACTGGGCACCGGGGAGCTGTTTTTT.

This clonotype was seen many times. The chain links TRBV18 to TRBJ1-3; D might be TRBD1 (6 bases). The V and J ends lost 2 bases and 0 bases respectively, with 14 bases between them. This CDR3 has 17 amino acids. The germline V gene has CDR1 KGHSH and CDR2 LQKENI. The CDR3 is CASSPTGDTSSGNTIYF. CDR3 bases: TGTGCCAGCTCACCAACCGGGGACACCAGCTCTGGAAACACCATATATTTT.

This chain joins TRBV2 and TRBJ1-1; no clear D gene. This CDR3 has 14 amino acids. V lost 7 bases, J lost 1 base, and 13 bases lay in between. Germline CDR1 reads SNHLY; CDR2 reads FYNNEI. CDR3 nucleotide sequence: TGTGCCAGCAACATCAGGACGGGGAACACTGAAGCTTTCTTT. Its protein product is CASNIRTGNTEAFF.

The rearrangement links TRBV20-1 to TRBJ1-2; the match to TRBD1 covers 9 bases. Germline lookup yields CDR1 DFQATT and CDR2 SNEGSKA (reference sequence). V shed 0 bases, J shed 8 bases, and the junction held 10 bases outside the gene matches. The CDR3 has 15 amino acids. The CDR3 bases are TGCAGTGCTAGAGATCCCAACAGGGGGCTTCGGGGCTACACCTTC. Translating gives CSARDPNRGLRGYTF.

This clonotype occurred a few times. The CDR3 loop reads CASRDRSGYTF. CDR3 DNA: TGTGCCAGCAGAGACAGGTCTGGCTACACCTTC. The genes are TRBV27 and TRBJ1-2; the D gene is possibly TRBD1 (6 bases). Between the trimmed V and J ends, which lost 6 bases and 7 bases, there was a span of 9 bases. From germline, CDR1 is MNHEY and CDR2 SMNVEV (reference sequence). This CDR3 has 11 residues.

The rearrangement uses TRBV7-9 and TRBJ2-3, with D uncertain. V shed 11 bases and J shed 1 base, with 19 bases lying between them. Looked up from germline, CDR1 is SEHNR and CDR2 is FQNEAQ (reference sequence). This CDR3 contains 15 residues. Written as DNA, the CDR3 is TGTGCCCAAGCTTACATAGGCGTCGGCACAGATACGCAGTATTTT. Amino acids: CAQAYIGVGTDTQYF.

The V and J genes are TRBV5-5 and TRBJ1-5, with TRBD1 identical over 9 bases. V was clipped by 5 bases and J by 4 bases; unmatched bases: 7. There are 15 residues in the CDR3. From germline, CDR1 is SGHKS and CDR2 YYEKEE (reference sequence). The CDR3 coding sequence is TGTGCCAGCAGGAGGGACAGGGCACGAAATCAGCCCCAGCATTTT. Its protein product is CASRRDRARNQPQHF.

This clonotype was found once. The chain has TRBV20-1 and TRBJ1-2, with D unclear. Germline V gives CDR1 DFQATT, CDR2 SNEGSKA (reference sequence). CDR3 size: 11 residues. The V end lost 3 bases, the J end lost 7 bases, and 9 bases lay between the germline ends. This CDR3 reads CSASWSAGYTF. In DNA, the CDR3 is TGCAGTGCTAGTTGGTCTGCTGGCTACACCTTC.

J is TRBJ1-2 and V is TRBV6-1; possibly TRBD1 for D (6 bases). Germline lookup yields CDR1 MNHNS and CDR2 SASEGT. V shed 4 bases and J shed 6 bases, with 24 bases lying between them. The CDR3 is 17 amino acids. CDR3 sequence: CASSVTLWAGAGDGYTF. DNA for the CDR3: TGTGCCAGCAGTGTCACCCTGTGGGCAGGGGCAGGGGATGGCTACACCTTC.

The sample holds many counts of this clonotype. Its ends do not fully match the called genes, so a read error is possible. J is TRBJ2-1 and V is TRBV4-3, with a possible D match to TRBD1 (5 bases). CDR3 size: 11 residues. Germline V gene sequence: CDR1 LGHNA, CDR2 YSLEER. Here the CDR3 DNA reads TGTGCCAGCAGCCAGGGCAATGAGCAGTTCTTC. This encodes CASSQGNEQFF.

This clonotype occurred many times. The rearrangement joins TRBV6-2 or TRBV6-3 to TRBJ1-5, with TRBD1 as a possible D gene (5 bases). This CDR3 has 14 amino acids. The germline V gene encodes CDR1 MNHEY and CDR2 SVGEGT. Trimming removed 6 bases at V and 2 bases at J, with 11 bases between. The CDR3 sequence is CASRSLQGNQPQHF. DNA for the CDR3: TGTGCCAGCAGATCACTACAGGGCAATCAGCCCCAGCATTTT.

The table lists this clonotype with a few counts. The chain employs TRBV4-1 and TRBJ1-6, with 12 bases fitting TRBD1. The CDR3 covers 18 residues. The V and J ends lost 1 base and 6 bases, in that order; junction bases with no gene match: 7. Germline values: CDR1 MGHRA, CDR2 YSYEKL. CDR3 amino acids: CASSQAKGTGGRNSPLHF. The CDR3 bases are TGCGCCAGCAGCCAAGCTAAAGGGACAGGGGGCCGTAATTCACCCCTCCACTTT.

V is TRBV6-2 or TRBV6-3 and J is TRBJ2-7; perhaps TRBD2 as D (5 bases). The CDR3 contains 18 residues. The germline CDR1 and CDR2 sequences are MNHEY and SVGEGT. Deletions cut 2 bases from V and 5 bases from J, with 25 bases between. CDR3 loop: CASSYPSRAAEHPDEQYF. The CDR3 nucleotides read TGTGCCAGCAGTTACCCGAGCAGAGCGGCCGAACATCCAGACGAGCAGTACTTC.

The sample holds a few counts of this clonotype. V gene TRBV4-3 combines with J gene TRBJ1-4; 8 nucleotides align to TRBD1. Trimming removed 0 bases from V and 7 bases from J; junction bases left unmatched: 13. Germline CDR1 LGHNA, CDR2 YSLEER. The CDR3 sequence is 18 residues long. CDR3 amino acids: CASSQDLGQGLLSEKLFF. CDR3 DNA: TGCGCCAGCAGCCAAGATCTAGGACAGGGTCTCTTAAGTGAAAAACTGTTTTTT.

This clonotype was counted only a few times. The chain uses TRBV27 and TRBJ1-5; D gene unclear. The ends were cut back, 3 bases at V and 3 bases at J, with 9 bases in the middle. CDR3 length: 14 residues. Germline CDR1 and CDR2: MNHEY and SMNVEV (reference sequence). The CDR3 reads CASSFRRFNQPQHF. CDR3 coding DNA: TGTGCCAGCAGTTTTCGGCGGTTCAATCAGCCCCAGCATTTT.

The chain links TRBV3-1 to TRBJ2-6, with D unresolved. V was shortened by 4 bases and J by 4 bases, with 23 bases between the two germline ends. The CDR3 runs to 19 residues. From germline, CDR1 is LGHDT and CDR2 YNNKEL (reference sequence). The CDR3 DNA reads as TGTGCCAGCAGCCCAGGCTTTCTAGGTCCCCCTCTCGGGGCCAACGTCCTGACTTTC. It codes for CASSPGFLGPPLGANVLTF.

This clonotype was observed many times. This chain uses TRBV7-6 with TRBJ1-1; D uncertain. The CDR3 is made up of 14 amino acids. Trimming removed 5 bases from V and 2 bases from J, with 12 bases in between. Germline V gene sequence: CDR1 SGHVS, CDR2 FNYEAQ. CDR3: CASSPSGRNTEAFF. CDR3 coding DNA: TGTGCCAGCAGCCCCTCCGGGCGAAACACTGAAGCTTTCTTT.

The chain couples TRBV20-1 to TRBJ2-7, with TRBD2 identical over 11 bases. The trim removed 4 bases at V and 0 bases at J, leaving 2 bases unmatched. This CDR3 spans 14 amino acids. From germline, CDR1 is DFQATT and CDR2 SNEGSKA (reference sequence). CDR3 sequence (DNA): TGCAGTGCTACTGGGACTAGCGGCTCCTACGAGCAGTACTTC. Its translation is CSATGTSGSYEQYF.